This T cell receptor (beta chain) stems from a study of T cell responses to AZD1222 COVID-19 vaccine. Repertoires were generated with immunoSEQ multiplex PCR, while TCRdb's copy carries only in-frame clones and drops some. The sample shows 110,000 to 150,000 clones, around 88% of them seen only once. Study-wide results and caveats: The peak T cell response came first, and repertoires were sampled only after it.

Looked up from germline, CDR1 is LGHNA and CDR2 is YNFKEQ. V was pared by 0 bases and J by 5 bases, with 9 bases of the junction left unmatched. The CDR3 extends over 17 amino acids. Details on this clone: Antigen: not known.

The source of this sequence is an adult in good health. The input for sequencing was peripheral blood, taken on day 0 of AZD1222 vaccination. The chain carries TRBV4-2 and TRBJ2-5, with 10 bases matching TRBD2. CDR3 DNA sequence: TGTGCCAGCAGCCAAGATCCCCAAGCGGGAGGGGGGGAGACCCAGTACTTC. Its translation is CASSQDPQAGGGETQYF.